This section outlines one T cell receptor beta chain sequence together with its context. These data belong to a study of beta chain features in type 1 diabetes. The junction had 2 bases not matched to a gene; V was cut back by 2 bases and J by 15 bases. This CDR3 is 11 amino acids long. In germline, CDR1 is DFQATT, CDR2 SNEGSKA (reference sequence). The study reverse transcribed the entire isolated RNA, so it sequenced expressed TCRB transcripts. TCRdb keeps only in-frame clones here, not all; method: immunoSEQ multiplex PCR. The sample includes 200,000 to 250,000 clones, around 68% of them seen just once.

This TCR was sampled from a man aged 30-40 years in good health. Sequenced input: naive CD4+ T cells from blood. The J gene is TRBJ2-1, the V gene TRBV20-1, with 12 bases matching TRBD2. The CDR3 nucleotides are TGCAGTGCTAGAACTAGCGGGGGGACGTTCTTC. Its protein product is CSARTSGGTFF.